This T cell receptor (beta chain) was found in a study of sequential checkpoint blockade in melanoma. About the study: First-line arms were nivolumab then ipilimumab, or the reverse, randomized 1:1. After both sequences, patients received maintenance nivolumab. Around 21 patients had tumor biopsies before treatment and at week 13. Study results and limitations: PD-L1 staining and CD8+ counts, not mutational load, tracked tumor T-cell clonality.

Treatment specified: randomized to nivolumab then ipilimumab (arm A) or the reverse (arm B). Deletions cut 3 bases from V and 3 bases from J, with 9 bases between. The CDR3 has 14 amino acids. In germline, CDR1 is SGHNT, CDR2 YENEEA. Within the sample, this clone is medium-sized. The antigen is not known. The assay was immunoSEQ multiplex PCR, and TCRdb's table has in-frame clones only and misses some. This sample has under 3,500 clones, with about a fifth found just once. The source material was tumor tissue (inferred from file names), sampled from a patient given nivolumab and ipilimumab in sequence. The clonotype comes from a human donor with melanoma. This chain joins TRBV11-3 and TRBJ1-3, with D uncertain. CDR3 sequence reads: CASSLELGGNTIYF. As DNA, the CDR3 is TGTGCCAGCAGCTTGGAGCTCGGTGGAAACACCATATATTTT.